The 29 T cell receptor beta chains below all came from one sample that was sequenced in a study of CD8+CD57+ T cells in acquired aplastic anemia. Genomic DNA, serving as template, underwent TCR beta VDJ and CDR3 profiling. Via MiXCR, TCRdb re-called the reads, giving one row per CDR3 protein. The table shows 90,000 to 150,000 distinct CDR3 sequences, with under 60% occurring only once. Before being chosen for sequencing, patients had shown CD8+CD57+ cell expansion by flow cytometry. Sequencing used sorted CD4+, CD8+, or CD8+CD57+ T cells (not recorded which) from PBMCs. The source is a human donor with aplastic anemia.

The sample holds many counts of this clonotype. The DNA for the CDR3 is TGTGCCAGCAGTGAAGCGCTTGGGGCGAACACCGGGGAGCTGTTTTTT. Its translation is CASSEALGANTGELFF. The chain combines TRBV2 with TRBJ2-2; D gene ambiguous. Germline V gene data show CDR1 as SNHLY and CDR2 as FYNNEI. V shed 0 bases and J shed 0 bases, with 8 bases lying between them. CDR3 length: 16 residues.

The chain is built from TRBV29-1 and TRBJ2-7; 10 bases map to TRBD1. CDR3 length: 14 residues. V dropped 6 bases and J dropped 2; count of bases not matched to a gene: 7. Germline loops: CDR1 SQVTM, CDR2 ANQGSEA. The CDR3 sequence: CSVRDRGHPYEQYF. Here the CDR3 DNA reads TGCAGCGTCCGGGACAGGGGTCATCCCTACGAGCAGTACTTC.

Comment on this clonotype: A read error may produce the germline difference seen at one junction end. The chain is built from TRBV5-3 and TRBJ2-3, with no clear D. TRBV5-3 is assigned to the ORF class and has an uncertain function. The CDR3 is made up of 11 amino acids. The DNA of the CDR3 is TGTGCCAGCAGCTTGGGCGATCCGCAGTATTTT. Translating it yields CASSLGDPQYF.

The V gene is TRBV12-5, the J gene TRBJ1-3; D perhaps matches TRBD1 (6 bases). This CDR3 region has 16 residues. Per the germline V gene, CDR1 is LGHNT and CDR2 is FRNRAP. Trimming pared 1 base from V and 2 bases from J, leaving 12 bases between. The CDR3 loop reads CASGLESGGPGNTIYF. CDR3 DNA sequence: TGTGCTAGTGGTTTGGAGAGTGGGGGCCCTGGAAACACCATATATTTT.

V gene TRBV12-3 or TRBV12-4 combines with J gene TRBJ1-6; no definite D call. The CDR3 covers 14 residues. V shed 3 bases and J shed 7 bases, with 10 bases lying between them. The chain's CDR3 is CASSFRLGNSPLHF. CDR3 bases: TGTGCCAGCAGTTTCCGTTTGGGCAATTCACCCCTCCACTTT.

This clonotype was counted only a few times. The chain recombines TRBV29-1 with TRBJ2-7; tentative D call: TRBD2 (6 bases). Germline V CDR1 and CDR2: SQVTM, ANQGSEA. CDR3 length: 14 residues. Between the trimmed V and J ends, which lost 6 bases and 3 bases, there was a span of 18 bases. The CDR3 reads CSVAGRAGYYEQYF. Written as DNA, the CDR3 is TGCAGCGTGGCGGGGCGGGCGGGGTACTACGAGCAGTACTTC.

The genes are TRBV10-3 and TRBJ2-1, with 8 bases that match TRBD2. From germline, CDR1 is ENHRY and CDR2 SYGVKD. The CDR3 totals 15 residues. With 0 bases clipped from V and 7 bases from J, the junction kept 5 bases outside the gene matches. CDR3 region: CAISESVAGQNEQFF. The CDR3 bases are TGTGCCATCAGTGAGTCCGTAGCGGGGCAGAATGAGCAGTTCTTC.

The V and J genes are TRBV7-9 and TRBJ1-1; no firm D call. Germline CDR1 and CDR2: SEHNR and FQNEAQ (reference sequence). V was cut by 11 bases and J by 1 base, with 14 bases left in between. The CDR3 is 13 amino acids. The CDR3 nucleotides read TGTGCCGGGGAAAGGACCCAGAACACTGAAGCTTTCTTT. Amino acids: CAGERTQNTEAFF. Combining the CDR3 with reference TRBV7-9 and TRBJ1-1 gives the whole variable domain DTGVSQNPRHKITKRGQNVTFRCDPISEHNRLYWYRQTLGQGPEFLTYFQNEAQLEKSRLLSDRFSAERPKGSFSTLEIQRTEQGDSAMYLCAGERTQNTEAFFGQGTRLTVV.

This sequence joins TRBV9 and TRBJ2-1; D might be TRBD2 (5 bases). The CDR3 spans 16 residues. Trimming pared 0 bases from V and 10 bases from J, leaving 20 bases between. The germline V gene has CDR1 SGDLS and CDR2 YYNGEE. The chain's CDR3 is CASSVGASGGTAEQFF. The DNA of the CDR3 is TGTGCCAGCAGCGTAGGGGCCAGCGGAGGTACGGCGGAGCAGTTCTTC.

This clonotype was seen a single time. The chain is built from TRBV25-1 and TRBJ2-1; the match to TRBD1 covers 7 bases. This CDR3 contains 14 residues. Germline CDR1 is MGHDK and CDR2 is SYGVNS. After removal of 8 bases from V and 0 bases from J, the junction contained 4 bases not matched to a gene. CDR3 in DNA: TGTGCCAGCCTAGGGACAGCCTCCTACAATGAGCAGTTCTTC. Translation: CASLGTASYNEQFF.

Remarks on this clonotype: Relative to the germline gene, one junction end is altered; a read error may explain this. The V call is TRBV10-3, the J call TRBJ1-5; no clear D. Germline V gene lookup returns CDR1 ENHRY and CDR2 SYGVKD. CDR3 length equals 13 residues. The CDR3 sequence: CAISDGIGQPRHF. As DNA, the CDR3 is TGTGCCATCAGTGATGGGATAGGTCAGCCCCGGCATTTT.

The genes are TRBV7-9 and TRBJ2-2, with D perhaps TRBD1 (6 bases). Between the trimmed V and J ends, which lost 5 bases and 6 bases, there was a span of 13 bases. Germline-derived CDR1 and CDR2 are SEHNR and FQNEAQ (reference sequence). The length of the CDR3 is 14 residues. The chain's CDR3 is CASSPQGFSGELFF. The CDR3 DNA reads as TGTGCCAGCAGCCCACAGGGATTCTCCGGGGAGCTGTTTTTT.

This rearrangement joins TRBV24-1 to TRBJ2-1; 7 bases fit TRBD1. The CDR3 loop spans 11 amino acids. Trimming cost V 7 bases and J 12 bases; bases outside gene matches: 5. Per the germline V gene, CDR1 is KGHDR and CDR2 is SFDVKD. Here the CDR3 reads CATSLQGWQFF. CDR3 sequence (DNA): TGTGCCACCAGCTTACAGGGGTGGCAGTTCTTC.

This clonotype has a count of ten or more. The chain is built from TRBV12-3 or TRBV12-4 and TRBJ1-5; no clear D. V gave up 3 bases and J gave up 5 bases, with 11 bases separating them. CDR3 length: 14 residues. The CDR3 spells CASSFRGNHQPQHF. Here the CDR3 DNA reads TGTGCCAGCAGTTTTCGGGGTAACCATCAGCCCCAGCATTTT.

The gene calls are TRBV11-1 and TRBJ2-7, with unresolved D. CDR3 size: 13 residues. Trimming took 3 bases from V and 2 from J, leaving 8 bases between them. Germline lookup yields CDR1 SGHAT and CDR2 FQDESV (reference sequence). The CDR3 bases are TGTGCCAGCAGCTTCACGGATACCTACGAGCAGTACTTC. Translation: CASSFTDTYEQYF.

This chain joins TRBV29-1 and TRBJ2-5; tentatively, D is TRBD1 (6 bases). With 4 bases removed from V and 5 bases from J, the gap between germline ends came to 14 bases. The CDR3 is 13 amino acids. Germline loops: CDR1 SQVTM, CDR2 ANQGSEA. This chain's CDR3 is CSVVGQGWETQYF. In DNA form, the CDR3 reads TGCAGCGTTGTCGGTCAGGGGTGGGAGACCCAGTACTTC.

The chain couples TRBV2 to TRBJ1-3; weak D call: TRBD1 (6 bases). Germline V lookup: CDR1 SNHLY, CDR2 FYNNEI. Deletions cut 6 bases from V and 3 bases from J, with 12 bases between. CDR3 size: 14 residues. CDR3 in amino acids: CASRETGYGNTIYF. CDR3 coding DNA: TGTGCCAGCAGGGAAACAGGGTATGGAAACACCATATATTTT.

CDR3 DNA sequence: TGTGCCACCAGCATCGCGACAGGGATCCACGAGCAGTACTTC. Translating it yields CATSIATGIHEQYF. J is TRBJ2-7 and V is TRBV15, with 7 bases lining up with TRBD1. The CDR3 loop spans 14 amino acids. V was pared by 4 bases and J by 5 bases, with 8 bases of the junction left unmatched. CDR1 is LNHNV, CDR2 YYDKDF, per germline (reference sequence). Variable domain in full (rest from reference TRBV15 and TRBJ2-7): DAMVIQNPRYQVTQFGKPVTLSCSQTLNHNVMYWYQQKSSQAPKLLFHYYDKDFNNEADTPDNFQSRRPNTSFCFLDIRSPGLGDTAMYLCATSIATGIHEQYFGPGTRLTVT.

With respect to this clonotype: A much larger clone differs by one base, so this may be a read error. The CDR3 DNA is TGTGCCAGTAGTCCGGGACTAGCGGGAGGGCTAAACAAAGAGCAGTTCTTC. The encoded protein is CASSPGLAGGLNKEQFF. The chain has TRBV19 and TRBJ2-1, with TRBD2 identical over 16 bases. The CDR3 loop spans 17 amino acids. CDR1 LNHDA and CDR2 SQIVND come from the germline V gene (reference sequence).

J is TRBJ2-7 and V is TRBV2; unclear D gene. Germline V lookup: CDR1 SNHLY, CDR2 FYNNEI. Trimming shortened V by 2 bases and J by 3 bases, and 5 bases separated the two germline ends. The CDR3 has 12 residues. CDR3 protein: CASSESSYEQYF. CDR3 DNA: TGTGCCAGCAGTGAAAGTAGCTACGAGCAGTACTTC.

This clonotype was seen ten or more times. J is TRBJ1-2 and V is TRBV11-2, with TRBD1 identical over 7 bases. CDR3 size: 14 residues. Germline-derived CDR1 and CDR2 are SGHAT and FQNNGV. The V gene end was trimmed by 5 bases and the J gene end by 6 bases; junction bases not matched to a gene: 9. The CDR3 nucleotides are TGTGCCAGCAGCCTGACAGGGTCATTCAATGGCTACACCTTC. The encoded protein is CASSLTGSFNGYTF.

This clonotype has just a few counts. V gene TRBV7-2 combines with J gene TRBJ2-7, with D tentatively TRBD1 or TRBD2 (7 bases each). The J call could be wrong; TRBJ2-1 is a better fit for the DNA end. Germline V CDR1 and CDR2: SGHTA, FQGNSA. This CDR3 is 15 amino acids long. CDR3: CASSLEGRGRNEQFF. The CDR3 DNA sequence: TGTGCCAGCAGCTTAGAAGGGAGGGGGCGAAATGAGCAGTTCTTC.

This clonotype occurred once. The rearrangement joins TRBV24-1 to TRBJ2-5, with 8 nucleotides matching TRBD2. This CDR3 region has 15 residues. Germline CDR1 KGHDR, CDR2 SFDVKD. V shed 5 bases and J 3 bases; nucleotides not matched to a gene: 7. The CDR3 here is CATSAPLAGKETQYF. The CDR3 DNA sequence: TGTGCCACCAGTGCCCCCCTAGCGGGCAAAGAGACCCAGTACTTC.

The V call is TRBV3-1, the J call TRBJ2-1; D gene unclear. V lost 0 bases, J lost 3 bases, and 18 bases lay in between. Germline V lookup: CDR1 LGHDT, CDR2 YNNKEL (reference sequence). CDR3 length equals 18 residues. For the CDR3, the DNA is TGTGCCAGCAGCCAAGATCGTGGAGAGAAAAGCATCTACAATGAGCAGTTCTTC. It yields the protein CASSQDRGEKSIYNEQFF.

The chain carries TRBV5-1 and TRBJ1-2; 10 bases map to TRBD1. V shed 4 bases and J 5 bases; nucleotides not matched to a gene: 5. The CDR3 loop spans 14 amino acids. Germline CDR1 SGHRS, CDR2 YFSETQ. This CDR3 reads CASSTGQGEYGYTF. CDR3 nucleotide sequence: TGCGCCAGCAGCACCGGACAGGGGGAGTATGGCTACACCTTC.

This clonotype was seen a few times. The chain has TRBV20-1 and TRBJ1-5; 7 nucleotides match TRBD1. Germline V gives CDR1 DFQATT, CDR2 SNEGSKA (reference sequence). V lost 6 bases, J lost 7 bases, and 9 bases stayed unmatched. This CDR3 has 13 residues. In nucleotides, the CDR3 is TGCAGTGCCAGACAGGGAGAATACCAGCCCCAGCATTTT. Residues: CSARQGEYQPQHF.

This clonotype has just a few counts. The rearrangement uses TRBV24-1 and TRBJ1-2, with unresolved D. This CDR3 spans 11 amino acids. V dropped 11 bases and J dropped 8 bases, with 14 bases sitting between them. CDR1 and CDR2 from the germline V gene are KGHDR and SFDVKD. The CDR3 loop is CAIGQNGGYTF. The CDR3 nucleotides are TGTGCCATCGGGCAGAATGGCGGCTACACCTTC.

The chain couples TRBV12-3 or TRBV12-4 to TRBJ1-3, with D unclear. V was shortened by 5 bases and J by 1 base, with 9 bases between the two germline ends. The CDR3 has 14 residues. The CDR3 sequence: CASSRLASGNTIYF. As DNA, the CDR3 is TGTGCCAGCAGTCGTCTGGCTTCTGGAAACACCATATATTTT.

A single count supports this clonotype. V usage is TRBV29-1 and J usage is TRBJ2-7; D is unclear. CDR3 length: 13 amino acids. Germline V gene lookup returns CDR1 SQVTM and CDR2 ANQGSEA. Trimming shortened V by 8 bases and J by 0 bases, and 14 bases separated the two germline ends. CDR3 amino acids: CSSSPTFSYEQYF. The CDR3, as DNA: TGCAGCAGTTCCCCGACTTTCTCCTACGAGCAGTACTTC.